These 30 T cell receptor beta chains originate from one sample sequenced in a study of beta chain features in type 1 diabetes. Isolated RNA was reverse transcribed in full, so expressed TCRB transcripts were sequenced. TCRdb keeps only in-frame clones here, not all; method: immunoSEQ multiplex PCR. The sample contains over 100,000 clones, 30% to 50% of which appear only once. Sequencing input: stem cell memory CD4+ T cells from blood. The receptor source for this set is a young woman in good health.

The V and J genes are TRBV19 and TRBJ2-6; 13 positions agree with TRBD2. The length of the CDR3 is 16 residues. CDR1 is LNHDA and CDR2 is SQIVND in the germline V gene (reference sequence). J was trimmed by 4 bases and V by 8 bases; bases with no gene match: 5. CDR3 sequence: CASRTSGSPGANVLTF. The CDR3, as DNA: TGTGCCAGTCGGACTAGCGGGAGTCCCGGGGCCAACGTCCTGACTTTC.

The chain has TRBV25-1 and TRBJ1-1; D not resolved. Germline assignment: CDR1 MGHDK and CDR2 SYGVNS. Trimming removed 3 bases from V and 0 bases from J, with 14 bases in between. The CDR3 sequence is 16 residues long. The CDR3 nucleotides are TGTGCCAGCAGTGAGACCTATCCGAGGATGAACACTGAAGCTTTCTTT. This codes for CASSETYPRMNTEAFF.

The genes are TRBV5-6 and TRBJ2-3, with D perhaps TRBD1 (6 bases). V lost 0 bases and J lost 5, with 13 bases in between. Germline V gene lookup returns CDR1 SGHDT and CDR2 YYEEEE. This CDR3 region has 15 residues. CDR3 amino acids: CASSLVGGVGDTQYF. CDR3 DNA sequence: TGTGCCAGCAGCTTGGTAGGGGGTGTAGGAGATACGCAGTATTTT.

This clone was seen a few times. The J gene is TRBJ2-3, the V gene TRBV30; D is uncertain. This CDR3 contains 11 residues. Trimming cost V 4 bases and J 5 bases, with 7 bases left between them. From germline, CDR1 is GTSNPN and CDR2 SVGIG (reference sequence). This CDR3 is CAWIGGDTQYF. The CDR3 bases are TGTGCCTGGATCGGTGGAGATACGCAGTATTTT. The whole variable domain, remainder taken from reference TRBV30 and TRBJ2-3, is SQTIHQWPATLVQPVGSPLSLECTVEGTSNPNLYWYRQAAGRGLQLLFYSVGIGQISSEVPQNLSASRPQDRQFILSSKKLLLSDSGFYLCAWIGGDTQYFGPGTRLTVL.

V and J are TRBV25-1 and TRBJ2-5; no reliable D call. The DNA matches TRBJ2-7 better at its end, which makes the J call doubtful. CDR3 size: 11 residues. Per the germline V gene, CDR1 is MGHDK and CDR2 is SYGVNS. The CDR3, as DNA: TGTGCCAGCAGTAACTCCTACGAGCAGTACTTC. Its protein product is CASSNSYEQYF.

The chain couples TRBV11-2 to TRBJ2-5; no reliable D call. The CDR3 runs to 16 residues. Deletions cut 1 base from V and 7 bases from J, with 19 bases between. CDR1 is SGHAT and CDR2 is FQNNGV in the germline V gene. CDR3 in DNA: TGTGCCAGCAGCTTAGGAGACGCAGCGCCGCTTCGGACCCAGTACTTC. Translated: CASSLGDAAPLRTQYF. Full variable domain (missing parts from reference TRBV11-2 and TRBJ2-5): EAGVAQSPRYKIIEKRQSVAFWCNPISGHATLYWYQQILGQGPKLLIQFQNNGVVDDSQLPKDRFSAERLKGVDSTLKIQPAKLEDSAVYLCASSLGDAAPLRTQYFGPGTRLLVL.

The chain carries TRBV7-9 and TRBJ1-2, with 7 positions matching TRBD1. The CDR3 is 14 residues long. V was clipped by 4 bases and J by 6 bases; unmatched bases: 8. Germline V gene lookup returns CDR1 SEHNR and CDR2 FQNEAQ (reference sequence). Written as DNA, the CDR3 is TGTGCCAGCAGCTCCGACAGGGAGAAAAATGGCTACACCTTC. It yields the protein CASSSDREKNGYTF. Using reference TRBV7-9 and TRBJ1-2 for the parts outside the CDR3, the full variable domain is DTGVSQNPRHKITKRGQNVTFRCDPISEHNRLYWYRQTLGQGPEFLTYFQNEAQLEKSRLLSDRFSAERPKGSFSTLEIQRTEQGDSAMYLCASSSDREKNGYTFGSGTRLTVV.

CDR3 sequence: CPGTEAETQYF. DNA of the CDR3: TGTCCCGGGACAGAGGCAGAGACCCAGTACTTC. The chain combines TRBV7-9 with TRBJ2-5; TRBD1 matches 7 bases. The length of the CDR3 is 11 residues. Germline loops: CDR1 SEHNR, CDR2 FQNEAQ (reference sequence).

V gene TRBV18 combines with J gene TRBJ2-7, with D perhaps TRBD1 (5 bases). V was cut by 3 bases and J by 1 base, with 10 bases left in between. Germline CDR1 KGHSH, CDR2 LQKENI. CDR3 length: 14 residues. This CDR3 is CASSPQGHSYEQYF. CDR3 bases: TGTGCCAGCTCACCCCAGGGCCATTCCTACGAGCAGTACTTC.

The rearrangement joins TRBV7-2 to TRBJ2-3, with D perhaps TRBD1 (7 bases). Trimming shortened V by 2 bases and J by 2 bases, and 20 bases separated the two germline ends. Germline values: CDR1 SGHTA, CDR2 FQGNSA. The CDR3 has 18 amino acids. DNA of the CDR3: TGTGCCAGCAGCTTACGGAGGGTGAGGGGACAGTACACAGATACGCAGTATTTT. This translates into CASSLRRVRGQYTDTQYF.

This clone was seen a single time. The rearrangement uses TRBV6-6 and TRBJ1-3, with D maybe TRBD1 (5 bases). The CDR3 has 15 amino acids. The germline V gene has CDR1 MNHNY and CDR2 SVGAGI (reference sequence). V was cut by 2 bases and J by 3 bases, with 11 bases left in between. CDR3 nucleotide sequence: TGTGCCAGCAGTTACGGCGGGGCGCTTGGAAACACCATATATTTT. Encoded protein: CASSYGGALGNTIYF.

This chain joins TRBV2 and TRBJ2-4; 10 nucleotides agree with TRBD2. In germline, CDR1 is SNHLY, CDR2 FYNNEI. J gave up 0 bases and V 5 bases, and 13 bases lay outside the gene matches. CDR3 size: 19 residues. The CDR3 nucleotides are TGTGCCAGCAGTAACACCTTAGGACTAGCGGTATTAGCCAAAAACATTCAGTACTTC. Translated: CASSNTLGLAVLAKNIQYF. Combining the CDR3 with reference TRBV2 and TRBJ2-4 gives the whole variable domain EPEVTQTPSHQVTQMGQEVILRCVPISNHLYFYWYRQILGQKVEFLVSFYNNEISEKSEIFDDQFSVERPDGSNFTLKIRSTKLEDSAMYFCASSNTLGLAVLAKNIQYFGAGTRLSVL.

The chain carries TRBV30 and TRBJ1-5, with D unresolved. The germline V gene has CDR1 GTSNPN and CDR2 SVGIG (reference sequence). This CDR3 is 13 amino acids long. V lost 2 bases, J lost 2 bases, and 7 bases lay in between. CDR3 amino acids: CAWSKSGNQPQHF. The CDR3 nucleotides read TGTGCCTGGAGTAAGTCGGGCAATCAGCCCCAGCATTTT.

This chain connects TRBV4-3 to TRBJ2-3; a weak D match, TRBD2 (5 bases). The CDR3 is 15 amino acids. V was shortened by 3 bases and J by 4 bases, with 14 bases between the two germline ends. The germline CDR1 and CDR2 sequences are LGHNA and YSLEER. CDR3 nucleotide sequence: TGCGCCAGCAGCCAGGGAGAATCCTCCGCAGATACGCAGTATTTT. Amino acids: CASSQGESSADTQYF.

This rearrangement joins TRBV28 to TRBJ2-7; weak D call: TRBD2 (6 bases). CDR1 MDHEN and CDR2 SYDVKM come from the germline V gene. CDR3 length equals 14 residues. The V gene lost 4 bases and the J gene lost 7 bases, with 17 bases spanning the gap. CDR3 sequence reads: CASSSGLPVWEQYF. CDR3 DNA: TGTGCCAGCAGTTCGGGACTCCCGGTTTGGGAGCAGTACTTC.

The chain is built from TRBV28 and TRBJ2-7; 10 bases are a match to TRBD1. The germline gives CDR1 MDHEN, CDR2 SYDVKM. J was trimmed by 2 bases and V by 2 bases; bases with no gene match: 6. This CDR3 has 16 residues. The chain's CDR3 is CASSLLGQGGTYEQYF. CDR3 DNA sequence: TGTGCCAGCAGTTTACTCGGACAGGGGGGGACCTACGAGCAGTACTTC.

The genes are TRBV5-4 and TRBJ2-7; tentative D call: TRBD2 (5 bases). This CDR3 spans 12 amino acids. The ends were cut back, 4 bases at V and 6 bases at J, with 11 bases in the middle. Germline V gene sequence: CDR1 SGHNT, CDR2 YYREEE (reference sequence). CDR3 bases: TGTGCCAGCAGCACGGGATATGGCGAGCAGTACTTC. The encoded protein is CASSTGYGEQYF. Based on the CDR3 plus reference TRBV5-4 and TRBJ2-7, the full variable domain is ETGVTQSPTHLIKTRGQQVTLRCSSQSGHNTVSWYQQALGQGPQFIFQYYREEENGRGNFPPRFSGLQFPNYSSELNVNALELDDSALYLCASSTGYGEQYFGPGTRLTVT.

This clone has just a few counts. The rearrangement joins TRBV29-1 to TRBJ2-5; 7 bases agree with TRBD2. Looked up from germline, CDR1 is SQVTM and CDR2 is ANQGSEA. V shed 4 bases, J shed 6 bases, and the junction held 2 bases outside the gene matches. The CDR3 has 11 residues. CDR3 nucleotides: TGCAGCGTTGGGGGGGGGAAGACCCAGTACTTC. Encoded protein: CSVGGGKTQYF.

V and J are TRBV7-2 and TRBJ2-7; 11 bases line up with TRBD2. Germline CDR1 reads SGHTA; CDR2 reads FQGNSA. J gave up 5 bases and V 2 bases, and 5 bases lay outside the gene matches. The CDR3 runs 15 residues. This CDR3 is CASSLLAGGPDEQYF. The CDR3 region has the DNA TGTGCCAGCAGCTTATTAGCGGGAGGGCCCGACGAGCAGTACTTC.

Only a few counts were recorded for this clone. CDR3 in amino acids: CASSLSGRSGNEQFF. The CDR3 DNA reads TGTGCCAGCAGCTTAAGCGGGAGGTCCGGGAATGAGCAGTTCTTC. The V gene is TRBV7-2, the J gene TRBJ2-1, with 9 positions matching TRBD2. V was clipped by 2 bases and J by 7 bases; unmatched bases: 6. The CDR3 sequence is 15 residues long. Germline V CDR1 and CDR2: SGHTA, FQGNSA. The full variable domain, rest sourced from reference TRBV7-2 and TRBJ2-1, is GAGVSQSPSNKVTEKGKDVELRCDPISGHTALYWYRQSLGQGLEFLIYFQGNSAPDKSGLPSDRFSAERTGGSVSTLTIQRTQQEDSAVYLCASSLSGRSGNEQFFGPGTRLTVL.

This sequence joins TRBV18 and TRBJ2-7, with 11 positions matching TRBD2. The V gene end was trimmed by 5 bases and the J gene end by 3 bases; junction bases not matched to a gene: 12. The CDR3 has 17 amino acids. Per the germline V gene, CDR1 is KGHSH and CDR2 is LQKENI. Here the CDR3 DNA reads TGTGCCAGCTCATCAATGTCACCGGGACTAGCGGACTACGAGCAGTACTTC. Amino acid sequence: CASSSMSPGLADYEQYF.

This rearrangement joins TRBV7-9 to TRBJ2-1; 12 bases match TRBD2. The V gene end was trimmed by 5 bases and the J gene end by 8 bases; junction bases not matched to a gene: 7. Germline lookup yields CDR1 SEHNR and CDR2 FQNEAQ (reference sequence). The CDR3 sequence is 15 residues long. The CDR3 loop reads CASSNPRLAGDEQFF. In DNA form, the CDR3 reads TGTGCCAGCAGCAATCCCCGACTAGCGGGAGATGAGCAGTTCTTC.

The rearrangement links TRBV28 to TRBJ2-5, with D maybe TRBD2 (5 bases). The V end was cut by 7 bases, the J end by 3 bases, with 27 bases between. The CDR3 runs to 18 residues. CDR1 MDHEN and CDR2 SYDVKM come from the germline V gene. The CDR3 DNA is TGTGCCAGCACCCCTCTGTGGAGCGGCCCGGCTGCTAAAGAGACCCAGTACTTC. Protein sequence: CASTPLWSGPAAKETQYF.

V gene TRBV7-9 combines with J gene TRBJ2-1; 11 nucleotides match TRBD2. The CDR3 totals 17 residues. V dropped 2 bases and J dropped 5; count of bases not matched to a gene: 8. The V gene's germline CDR1 is SEHNR and CDR2 FQNEAQ (reference sequence). The CDR3 loop is CASSLWASGRRDNEQFF. The CDR3 bases are TGTGCCAGCAGCTTATGGGCTAGCGGGAGGAGGGACAATGAGCAGTTCTTC.

The chain links TRBV29-1 to TRBJ1-1, with 9 bases fitting TRBD1. V dropped 2 bases and J dropped 1; count of bases not matched to a gene: 5. The CDR3 runs 15 residues. Germline values: CDR1 SQVTM, CDR2 ANQGSEA. CDR3 sequence (DNA): TGCAGCGTTGAACGAACGACAGGGGGGAACACTGAAGCTTTCTTT. Translation gives CSVERTTGGNTEAFF.

The sample holds one count of this clone. This rearrangement joins TRBV30 to TRBJ1-4, with TRBD1 matching over 7 bases. With 3 bases clipped from V and 0 bases from J, the junction kept 4 bases outside the gene matches. Germline V gene sequence: CDR1 GTSNPN, CDR2 SVGIG (reference sequence). This CDR3 is built from 15 residues. The CDR3 protein is CAWSLGTATNEKLFF. CDR3 coding DNA: TGTGCCTGGAGCCTCGGGACAGCAACTAATGAAAAACTGTTTTTT.

This chain uses TRBV25-1 with TRBJ1-3; D might be TRBD1 (6 bases). This CDR3 has 14 residues. Germline CDR1 MGHDK, CDR2 SYGVNS. Trimming took 5 bases from V and 0 from J, leaving 8 bases between them. CDR3 in amino acids: CASSKGGSGNTIYF. The CDR3 coding sequence is TGTGCCAGCAGTAAAGGGGGCTCTGGAAACACCATATATTTT.

This clone was seen a handful of times. The chain has TRBV29-1 and TRBJ2-5; 10 positions match TRBD2. The CDR3 runs to 15 residues. CDR1 SQVTM and CDR2 ANQGSEA come from the germline V gene. J was trimmed by 2 bases and V by 3 bases; bases with no gene match: 6. CDR3 protein: CSVERNSGRQETQYF. The CDR3 coding sequence is TGCAGCGTTGAGAGGAATAGCGGGAGGCAAGAGACCCAGTACTTC.

The chain carries TRBV5-1 and TRBJ1-2, with 11 bases fitting TRBD1. CDR3 size: 14 residues. Trimming removed 4 bases from V and 8 bases from J; junction bases left unmatched: 7. From germline, CDR1 is SGHRS and CDR2 YFSETQ. The CDR3 sequence: CASSSGQGALGYTF. In DNA, the CDR3 is TGCGCCAGCAGCAGCGGACAGGGGGCACTAGGCTACACCTTC.

This clone came up a few times. The V and J genes are TRBV27 and TRBJ1-2, with D possibly matching TRBD1 (6 bases). V was trimmed by 8 bases and J by 8 bases, leaving 21 bases between them. The V gene's germline CDR1 is MNHEY and CDR2 SMNVEV (reference sequence). The CDR3 is made up of 14 amino acids. The CDR3 loop reads CASQLRPGTPGYTF. The DNA for the CDR3 is TGTGCCAGCCAGCTCAGACCGGGGACACCGGGCTACACCTTC.